This entry features one TCR beta chain sequence. In TCRdb, the RT-PCR reads were re-called with MiXCR into one record per CDR3 protein. This sample yields 150,000 to 200,000 distinct CDR3 sequences, of which about 24% are seen a single time; 20% to 30% belongs to the top ten. The data were obtained in a study of patients and donors after allogeneic stem cell transplantation. The TCR sequence derives from a human donor who was either an allogeneic HSCT recipient or a stem cell or donor lymphocyte infusion donor (not recorded which). It is not recorded whose cells these are; they may come from a transplant donor. The specimen was blood, either unsorted or a sorted T cell fraction (not recorded which).

The CDR3 region has the DNA TGTGCCAGCAGTTTAAGGGGGAGTGTCACCTACTACGAGCAGTACTTC. Translation gives CASSLRGSVTYYEQYF. The chain links TRBV27 to TRBJ2-7; D is perhaps TRBD1 (6 bases). Germline V CDR1 and CDR2: MNHEY, SMNVEV (reference sequence). The CDR3 contains 16 residues. V was pared by 2 bases and J by 3 bases, with 17 bases between.